This TCR beta chain was sequenced for a study of blood T cell repertoires in COVID-19. Study background: Researchers got acute and convalescent COVID-19 samples from the United States, Italy and Spain. From T cells, B-cell-depleted T cells, or PBMCs came the material, which was cDNA or gDNA.

The CDR3 runs 18 residues. With 0 bases clipped from V and 0 bases from J, the junction kept 7 bases outside the gene matches. The germline V gene encodes CDR1 MGHDK and CDR2 SYGVNS. The authors' processing: Amplification with reference gene primers provided the estimates of nucleated cell counts. The table came from immunoSEQ multiplex PCR; TCRdb's copy has only in-frame clones and leaves some out. The DNA was the basis for D and trimming; V, J and clone size are from that table. Of roughly 150,000 clones listed, more than 75% are singletons. The J gene is TRBJ2-1, the V gene TRBV25-1; 8 bases are shared with TRBD2. Sequencing was carried out using peripheral blood. The receptor was isolated from a man aged 18 to 29 with COVID-19, enrolled during active disease. CDR3 coding DNA: TGTGCCAGCAGTGAATACGATGGGCTAGCGGGCTCCTACAATGAGCAGTTCTTC. It is translated as CASSEYDGLAGSYNEQFF. The entire variable domain, with the rest obtained from reference TRBV25-1 and TRBJ2-1, is as follows: EADIYQTPRYLVIGTGKKITLECSQTMGHDKMYWYQQDPGMELHLIHYSYGVNSTEKGDLSSESTVSRIRTEHFPLTLESARPSHTSQYLCASSEYDGLAGSYNEQFFGPGTRLTVL.